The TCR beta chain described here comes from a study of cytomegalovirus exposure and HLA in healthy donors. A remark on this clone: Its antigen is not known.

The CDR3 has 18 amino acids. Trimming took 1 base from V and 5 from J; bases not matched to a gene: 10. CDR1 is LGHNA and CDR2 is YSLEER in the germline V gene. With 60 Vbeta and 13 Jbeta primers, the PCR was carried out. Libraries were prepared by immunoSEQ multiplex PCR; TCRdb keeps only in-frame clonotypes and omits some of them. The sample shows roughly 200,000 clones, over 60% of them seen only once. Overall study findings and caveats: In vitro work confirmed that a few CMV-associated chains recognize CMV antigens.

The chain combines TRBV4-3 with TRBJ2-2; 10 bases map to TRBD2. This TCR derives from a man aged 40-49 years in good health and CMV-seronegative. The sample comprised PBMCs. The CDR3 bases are TGCGCCAGCAGCCAAGGTTCGCTAGCGGGAGTGATAACCGGGGAGCTGTTTTTT. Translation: CASSQGSLAGVITGELFF.